Presented here are 15 T cell receptor beta chains from one specimen sequenced in a study of blood T cell repertoires in COVID-19 (TCRdb year 2020). The receptor library was made with the immunoSEQ multiplex PCR assay. As stored in TCRdb, this immuneACCESS dataset retains in-frame rearrangements with V and J assigned. A fraction of the clones does not appear; measured against another copy, unresolved V genes explain less than half of the discrepancy, and the remainder lacks a known reason. This sample lists about 100,000 clones; roughly 87% were detected once. Roughly 7.4% of the sample comes from the top ten. Source material: peripheral blood. These receptors originate from a man aged 25-40 years in a cohort sampled during active COVID-19.

The DNA of the CDR3 is TGTGCCAGCAGCCGGACAGGTTGGGGCTACACCTTC. Its translation is CASSRTGWGYTF. V gene TRBV11-2 combines with J gene TRBJ1-2; 7 bases agree with TRBD1. CDR3 length: 12 amino acids. J was trimmed by 8 bases and V by 5 bases; bases with no gene match: 5. Germline V gene lookup returns CDR1 SGHAT and CDR2 FQNNGV.

The rearrangement joins TRBV12-5 to TRBJ2-1; 7 bases agree with TRBD2. Germline assignment: CDR1 LGHNT and CDR2 FRNRAP. After removal of 3 bases from V and 6 bases from J, the junction contained 8 bases not matched to a gene. The CDR3 extends over 15 amino acids. CDR3 in amino acids: CASGFVGGRGNEQFF. DNA of the CDR3: TGTGCTAGTGGTTTTGTCGGGGGGAGGGGCAATGAGCAGTTCTTC.

The chain is built from TRBV28 and TRBJ2-7, with D possibly being TRBD2 (5 bases). Trimming removed 4 bases from V and 5 bases from J, with 15 bases in between. CDR1 is MDHEN and CDR2 is SYDVKM in the germline V gene. The CDR3 covers 14 residues. CDR3 bases: TGTGCCAGCAGTTCCCCGATCGGGGTCGACGAGCAGTACTTC. It translates to CASSSPIGVDEQYF.

CDR3 in amino acids: CASSLTGQRQETQYF. CDR3 DNA: TGTGCCAGCAGTTTAACGGGACAGAGACAAGAGACCCAGTACTTC. This chain connects TRBV28 to TRBJ2-5; TRBD1 matches 7 bases. Germline CDR1 and CDR2: MDHEN and SYDVKM. J was trimmed by 2 bases and V by 2 bases; bases with no gene match: 5. CDR3 length: 15 residues.

The rearrangement uses TRBV9 and TRBJ2-3, with 10 bases aligning to TRBD2. Losses at the gene ends were 5 bases for V and 4 bases for J; bases not matched to a gene: 10. CDR3 length equals 16 residues. In germline, CDR1 is SGDLS, CDR2 YYNGEE. The CDR3 here is CASSPTGTSVSDTQYF. The CDR3 DNA reads as TGTGCCAGCAGTCCAACCGGGACTAGCGTTTCAGATACGCAGTATTTT.

V usage is TRBV5-1 and J usage is TRBJ2-3, with D hard to call. The CDR3 contains 16 residues. CDR1 and CDR2 from the germline V gene are SGHRS and YFSETQ. V was trimmed by 0 bases and J by 1 base, leaving 12 bases between them. The CDR3 loop is CASSLELATGTDTQYF. CDR3 DNA: TGCGCCAGCAGCTTGGAACTCGCAACCGGCACAGATACGCAGTATTTT.

This sequence joins TRBV19 and TRBJ2-3; the D gene is possibly TRBD1 (6 bases). This CDR3 has 16 residues. V lost 1 base to trimming and J lost 2 bases, with 13 bases between them. Germline V gene data show CDR1 as LNHDA and CDR2 as SQIVND (reference sequence). In DNA, the CDR3 is TGTGCCAGTAGTATAGGCCAGGGGACGGCCACAGATACGCAGTATTTT. It is translated as CASSIGQGTATDTQYF.

This rearrangement joins TRBV28 to TRBJ2-7; 9 bases match TRBD2. The trim removed 3 bases at V and 1 base at J, leaving 4 bases unmatched. CDR1 and CDR2 (germline): MDHEN, SYDVKM. CDR3 length equals 15 residues. Here the CDR3 reads CASSFGGGESYEQYF. DNA of the CDR3: TGTGCCAGCAGTTTCGGCGGGGGGGAATCCTACGAGCAGTACTTC.

The chain has TRBV5-1 and TRBJ2-7; D might be TRBD2 (7 bases). Per the germline V gene, CDR1 is SGHRS and CDR2 is YFSETQ. The CDR3 extends over 15 amino acids. V was pared by 2 bases and J by 2 bases, with 14 bases between. The DNA for the CDR3 is TGCGCCAGCAGCTTTGAGGGGGGGCCAGCCTACGAGCAGTACTTC. Its translation is CASSFEGGPAYEQYF.

This clone has a single count. V is TRBV6-4 and J is TRBJ2-7; 7 nucleotides line up with TRBD1. This CDR3 has 12 amino acids. Looked up from germline, CDR1 is MRHNA and CDR2 is SNTAGT. The trim removed 10 bases at V and 5 bases at J, leaving 8 bases unmatched. Here the CDR3 reads CAIDRETDEQYF. CDR3 DNA sequence: TGTGCCATTGACAGGGAAACGGACGAGCAGTACTTC.

The genes are TRBV18 and TRBJ2-2; 8 positions match TRBD2. The V gene's germline CDR1 is KGHSH and CDR2 LQKENI. The J segment lost 0 bases and the V segment lost 3 bases, leaving 0 bases of the junction unmatched. This CDR3 has 15 residues. In nucleotides, the CDR3 is TGTGCCAGCTCACCGACTAGCGCGAACACCGGGGAGCTGTTTTTT. It codes for CASSPTSANTGELFF.

This clone is a singleton in its sample. The genes are TRBV18 and TRBJ1-4, with a tentative D call TRBD1 (6 bases). The CDR3 has 15 residues. V was shortened by 6 bases and J by 8 bases, with 19 bases between the two germline ends. CDR1 and CDR2 (germline): KGHSH, LQKENI. The CDR3 nucleotides are TGTGCCAGCTCGCCTCCTCAGGGGTTTCACGAAAAACTGTTTTTT. It specifies CASSPPQGFHEKLFF. Full variable domain (remainder filled in from reference TRBV18 and TRBJ1-4): NAGVMQNPRHLVRRRGQEARLRCSPMKGHSHVYWYRQLPEEGLKFMVYLQKENIIDESGMPKERFSAEFPKEGPSILRIQQVVRGDSAAYFCASSPPQGFHEKLFFGSGTQLSVL.

This rearrangement joins TRBV7-8 to TRBJ2-5; possible D gene TRBD2, 6 bases. V lost 2 bases to trimming and J lost 4 bases, with 8 bases between them. The CDR3 totals 13 residues. Germline V gene data show CDR1 as SGHVS and CDR2 as FQNEAQ. DNA of the CDR3: TGTGCCAGCAGCTTATCCGGGGGAGAGACCCAGTACTTC. Translation: CASSLSGGETQYF. The variable domain in full, with the rest retrieved from reference TRBV7-8 and TRBJ2-5, is GAGVSQSPRYKVAKRGQDVALRCDPISGHVSLFWYQQALGQGPEFLTYFQNEAQLDKSGLPSDRFFAERPEGSVSTLKIQRTQQEDSAVYLCASSLSGGETQYFGPGTRLLVL.

V and J are TRBV7-2 and TRBJ1-2; D gene ambiguous. The CDR3 runs 15 residues. Trimming removed 1 base at V and 5 bases at J, with 14 bases between. The germline V gene encodes CDR1 SGHTA and CDR2 FQGNSA. The DNA for the CDR3 is TGTGCCAGCAGCTTAGGTGCAGGTGATTATTATGGCTACACCTTC. Translating it yields CASSLGAGDYYGYTF.

V and J are TRBV7-7 and TRBJ2-3, with 7 bases identical to TRBD1. J lost 2 bases, V lost 0 bases, and 2 bases had no gene match. In germline, CDR1 is SSHAT, CDR2 FNYEAQ (reference sequence). This CDR3 has 15 residues. The CDR3 DNA follows: TGTGCCAGCAGCTTAGCGGGACAGCCCACAGATACGCAGTATTTT. Protein product: CASSLAGQPTDTQYF.